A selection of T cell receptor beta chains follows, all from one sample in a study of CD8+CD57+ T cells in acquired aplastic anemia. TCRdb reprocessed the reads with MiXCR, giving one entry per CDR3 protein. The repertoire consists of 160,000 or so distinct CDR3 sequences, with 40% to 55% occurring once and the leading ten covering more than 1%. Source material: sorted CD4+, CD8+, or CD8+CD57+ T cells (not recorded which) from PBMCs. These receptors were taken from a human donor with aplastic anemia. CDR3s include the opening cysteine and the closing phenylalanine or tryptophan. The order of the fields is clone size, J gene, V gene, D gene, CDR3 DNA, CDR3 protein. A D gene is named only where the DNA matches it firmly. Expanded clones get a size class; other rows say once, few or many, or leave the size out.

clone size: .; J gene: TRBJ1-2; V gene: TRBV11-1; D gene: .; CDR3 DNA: TGTGCCAGCAGCCCCTACCGCGGCGGGGGCTACACCTTC; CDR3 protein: CASSPYRGGGYTF
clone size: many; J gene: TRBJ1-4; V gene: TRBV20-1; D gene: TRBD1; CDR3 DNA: TGCAGTGCTAGAGGCGGGACAGGGGGAACTAATGAAAAACTGTTTTTT; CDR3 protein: CSARGGTGGTNEKLFF
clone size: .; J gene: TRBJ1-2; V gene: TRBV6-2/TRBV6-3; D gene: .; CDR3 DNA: TGTGCCAGCAGTTGGGGGAGAGGGGATCCCTATGGCTACACCTTC; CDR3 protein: CASSWGRGDPYGYTF
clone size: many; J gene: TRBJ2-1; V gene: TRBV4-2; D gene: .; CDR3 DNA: TGTGCCAGCAGCCAAGAACGTGTCGGCAACAATGAGCAGTTCTTC; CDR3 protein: CASSQERVGNNEQFF
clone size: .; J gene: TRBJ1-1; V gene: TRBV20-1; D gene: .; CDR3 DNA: TGCAGTGCTAGGGGAAGGGGATTTGACACTGAAGCTTTCTTT; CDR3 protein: CSARGRGFDTEAFF
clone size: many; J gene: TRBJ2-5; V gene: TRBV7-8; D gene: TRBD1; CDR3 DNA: TGTGCCAGCAGCGTTTGGACAGGGGGCGGCGAGACCCAGTACTTC; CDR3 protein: CASSVWTGGGETQYF
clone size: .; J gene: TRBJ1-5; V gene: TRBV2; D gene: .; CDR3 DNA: TGTGCCAGCAGTCCCCTCCTTAGCAATCAGCCCCAGCATTTT; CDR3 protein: CASSPLLSNQPQHF
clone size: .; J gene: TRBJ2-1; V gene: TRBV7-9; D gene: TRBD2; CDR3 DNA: TGTGCCTTTCGGGCGTTAGCGGGGGGGGATGAGCAGTTCTTC; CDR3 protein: CAFRALAGGDEQFF
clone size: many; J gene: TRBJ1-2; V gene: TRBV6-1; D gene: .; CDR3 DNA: TGTGCCAGCAGTCCTACAGGGTTTCTGCGTGGCTACACCTTC; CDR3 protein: CASSPTGFLRGYTF
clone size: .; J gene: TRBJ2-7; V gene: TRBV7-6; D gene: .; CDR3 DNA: TGTGCCAGCAGCTACATTCATCGTATCTTCTGCGAGCAGTACTTC; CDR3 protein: CASSYIHRIFCEQYF
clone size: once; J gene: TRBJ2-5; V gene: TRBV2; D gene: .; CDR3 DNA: TGTGCCAGCAAGGAAGGATTTGAGACCCAGTACTTC; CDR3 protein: CASKEGFETQYF
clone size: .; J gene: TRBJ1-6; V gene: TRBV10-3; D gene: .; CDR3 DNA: TGTGCCATCGGTGAAACCCTTGATTCACCCCTCCACTTT; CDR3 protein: CAIGETLDSPLHF
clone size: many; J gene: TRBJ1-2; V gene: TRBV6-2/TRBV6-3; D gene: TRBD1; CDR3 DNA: TGTGCCAGCAGTTTTCACAGGGGAGGTGGCTACACCTTC; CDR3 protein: CASSFHRGGGYTF
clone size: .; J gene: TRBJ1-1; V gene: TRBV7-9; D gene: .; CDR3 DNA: TGTGCCAGCAGCTTAGGCGCCACCGAAGCTTTCTTT; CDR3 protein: CASSLGATEAFF
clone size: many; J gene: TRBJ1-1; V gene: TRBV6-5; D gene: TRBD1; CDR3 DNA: TGTGCCAGCGTGGACAGGGGAAACACTGAAGCTTTCTTT; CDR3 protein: CASVDRGNTEAFF
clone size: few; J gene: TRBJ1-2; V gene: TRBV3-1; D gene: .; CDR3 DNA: TGTGCCAGCAGCACCCGGGACCTGGGCTACACCTTC; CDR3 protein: CASSTRDLGYTF
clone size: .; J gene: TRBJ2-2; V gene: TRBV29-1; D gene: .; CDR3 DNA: TGCAGCGGATCCCGTTCCAGCGGGGAGCTGTTTTTT; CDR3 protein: CSGSRSSGELFF
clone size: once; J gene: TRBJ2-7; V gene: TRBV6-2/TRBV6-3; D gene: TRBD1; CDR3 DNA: TGTGCCAGCAGTTACTCCGGGACAGGGAGACAGGGGATATCCTACGAGCAGTACTTC; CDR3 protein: CASSYSGTGRQGISYEQYF
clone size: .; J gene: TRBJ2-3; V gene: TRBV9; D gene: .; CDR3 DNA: TGTGCCAGCAGCCCCGAAGGGGGCACAGATACGCAGTATTTT; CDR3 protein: CASSPEGGTDTQYF
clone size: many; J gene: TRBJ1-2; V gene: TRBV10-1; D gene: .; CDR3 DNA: TGCGCCAGCAGTGAGTCCTTCCAGCCTAACTATGGCTACACCTTC; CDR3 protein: CASSESFQPNYGYTF
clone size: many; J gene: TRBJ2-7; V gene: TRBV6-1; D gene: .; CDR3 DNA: TGTGCCAGCAGTGAATATACGAGGGGAGCCTACGAGCAGTACTTC; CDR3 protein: CASSEYTRGAYEQYF
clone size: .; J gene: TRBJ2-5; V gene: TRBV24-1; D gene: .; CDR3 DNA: TGTGCCACACCGACGGTACAAGAGACCCAGTACTTC; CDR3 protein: CATPTVQETQYF
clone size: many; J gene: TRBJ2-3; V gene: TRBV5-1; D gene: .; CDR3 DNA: TGCGCCAGCAGCTTCGACTTCTCGGCAGGTACGCAGTATTTT; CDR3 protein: CASSFDFSAGTQYF
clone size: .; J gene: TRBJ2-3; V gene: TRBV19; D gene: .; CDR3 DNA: TGTGCCAGTAGTTCTAGCAGCGACAATGAGCAGTATTTT; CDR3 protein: CASSSSSDNEQYF
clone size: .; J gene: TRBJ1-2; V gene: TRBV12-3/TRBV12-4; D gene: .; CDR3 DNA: TGTGCCAGCAGGGAAAGTGGGGGCTACACCTTC; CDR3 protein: CASRESGGYTF
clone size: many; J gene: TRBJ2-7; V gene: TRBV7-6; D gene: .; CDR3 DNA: TGTGCCAGCAGTTACAGTGCGGGGTATGAGCAGTACTTC; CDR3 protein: CASSYSAGYEQYF
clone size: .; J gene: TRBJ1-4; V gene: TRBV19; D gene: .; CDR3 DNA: TGTGCCAGTAGCTGGGGGGGGCCAGGGGACGAAAAACTGTTTTTT; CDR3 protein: CASSWGGPGDEKLFF